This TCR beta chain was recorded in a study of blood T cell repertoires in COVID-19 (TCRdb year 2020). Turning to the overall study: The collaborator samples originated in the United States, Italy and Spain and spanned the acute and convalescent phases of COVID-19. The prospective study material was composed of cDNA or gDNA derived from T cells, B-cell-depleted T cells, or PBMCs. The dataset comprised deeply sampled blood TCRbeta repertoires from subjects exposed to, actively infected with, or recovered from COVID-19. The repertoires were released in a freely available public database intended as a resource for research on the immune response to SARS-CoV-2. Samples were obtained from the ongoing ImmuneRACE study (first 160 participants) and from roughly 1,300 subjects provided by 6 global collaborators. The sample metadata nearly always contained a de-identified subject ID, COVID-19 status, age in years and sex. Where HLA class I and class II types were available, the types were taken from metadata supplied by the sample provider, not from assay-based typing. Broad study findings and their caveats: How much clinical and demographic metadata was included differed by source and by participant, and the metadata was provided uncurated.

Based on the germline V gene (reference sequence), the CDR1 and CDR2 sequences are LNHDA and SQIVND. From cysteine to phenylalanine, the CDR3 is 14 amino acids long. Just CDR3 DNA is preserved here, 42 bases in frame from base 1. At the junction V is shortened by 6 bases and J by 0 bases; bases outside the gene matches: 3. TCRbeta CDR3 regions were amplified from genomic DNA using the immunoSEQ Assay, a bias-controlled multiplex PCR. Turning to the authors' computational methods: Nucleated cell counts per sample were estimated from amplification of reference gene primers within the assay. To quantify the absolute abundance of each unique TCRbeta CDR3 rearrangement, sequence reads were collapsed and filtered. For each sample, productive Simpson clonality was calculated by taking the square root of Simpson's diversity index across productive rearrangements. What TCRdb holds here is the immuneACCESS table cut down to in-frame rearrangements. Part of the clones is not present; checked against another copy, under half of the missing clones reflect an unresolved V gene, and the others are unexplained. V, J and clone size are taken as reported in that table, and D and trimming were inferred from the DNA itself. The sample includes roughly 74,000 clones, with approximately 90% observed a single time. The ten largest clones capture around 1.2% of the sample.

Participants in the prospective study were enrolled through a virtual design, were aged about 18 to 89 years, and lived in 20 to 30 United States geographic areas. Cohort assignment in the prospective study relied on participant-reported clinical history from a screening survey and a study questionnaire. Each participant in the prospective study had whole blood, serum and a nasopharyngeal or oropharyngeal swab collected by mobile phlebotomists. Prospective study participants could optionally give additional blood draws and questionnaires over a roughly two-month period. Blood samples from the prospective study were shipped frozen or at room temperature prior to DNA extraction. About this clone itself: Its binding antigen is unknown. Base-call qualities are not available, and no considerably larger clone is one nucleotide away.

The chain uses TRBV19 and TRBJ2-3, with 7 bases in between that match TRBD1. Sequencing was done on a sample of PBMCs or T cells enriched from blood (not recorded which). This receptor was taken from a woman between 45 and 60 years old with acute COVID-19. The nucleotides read TGTGCCAGTAGCCGACAGGGTAGCACAGATACGCAGTATTTT. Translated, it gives CASSRQGSTDTQYF.